The table lists the clone carrying this T cell receptor (beta chain) with a few counts. Repertoires were generated with immunoSEQ multiplex PCR, while TCRdb's copy carries only in-frame clones and drops some. The data contain approximately 250,000 clones, 85% to 90% of them seen just once; the ten biggest clones take up approximately 4%. Ages ranged from about 18 to 89 years, with residence in 24 US areas. Assignments of participants to cohorts depended upon their own reported clinical history. V dropped 4 bases and J dropped 2; count of bases not matched to a gene: 7. Germline lookup yields CDR1 SGHNT and CDR2 YYREEE (reference sequence). The CDR3 spans 16 residues. These data are taken from a study of blood T cell repertoires in COVID-19. Turning to the study itself: T cells, B-cell-depleted T cells, or PBMCs provided the cDNA or gDNA that served as material.

Sequenced sample: PBMCs or T cells enriched from blood (not recorded which). V usage is TRBV5-4 and J usage is TRBJ2-3; 10 nucleotides align to TRBD2. This TCR was recovered from a woman aged 25 to 39 with acute COVID-19. In DNA form, the CDR3 reads TGTGCCAGCAGCACCGGACTAGCGGAAGACACAGATACGCAGTATTTT. Its translation: CASSTGLAEDTDTQYF.